Listed below are T cell receptor beta chains from one sample, sequenced in a study of T cell responses to AZD1222 COVID-19 vaccine. Assay: immunoSEQ multiplex PCR; the TCRdb copy retains only in-frame clones and omits some. In the table there are roughly 200,000 clones, approximately 94% of which are singletons. This material consisted of peripheral blood, taken 28 days after the second dose of the MenACWY control vaccine. The source is an adult who received the MenACWY meningococcal vaccine as a control. Both conserved end residues are part of each CDR3. The order of the fields is clone size, J gene, V gene, D gene, CDR3 length, CDR3 DNA, CDR3 protein. The D gene is left open where the match is weak. The listing skips clone size in some rows; elsewhere it reads once, few, many or a size class.

.	TRBJ2-6	TRBV7-3	TRBD1	17	TGTGCCAGCAGCTTCACAGGGGGCTTGGATGGGGCCAACGTCCTGACTTTC	CASSFTGGLDGANVLTF
.	TRBJ2-1	TRBV7-2	.	19	TGTGCCAGCACCTTAGCGACCGTCGATGTAGGGAGCTCCTACAATGAGCAGTTCTTC	CASTLATVDVGSSYNEQFF
.	TRBJ2-1	TRBV12-3/TRBV12-4	.	13	TGTGCCAGCAGTTTTGTTGGGGTGCATGAGCAGTTCTTC	CASSFVGVHEQFF
once	TRBJ1-5	TRBV15	TRBD1	16	TGTGCCACCAGCAGAGGGACAGGTTTCAGCAATCAGCCCCAGCATTTT	CATSRGTGFSNQPQHF
.	TRBJ2-7	TRBV3-1/TRBV3-2	TRBD2	18	TGTGCCAGCAGCCCTTCCCAAATCAGCGGGAGCGCTTTTTACGAGCAGTACTTC	CASSPSQISGSAFYEQYF
.	TRBJ1-1	TRBV12-3/TRBV12-4	.	13	TGTGCCAGCAGTTTAGCGGGGAGGACTGAAGCTTTCTTT	CASSLAGRTEAFF
.	TRBJ2-1	TRBV9	TRBD2	15	TGTGCCAGCAGCGACGGGACTAGCCGTCTCAATGAGCAGTTCTTC	CASSDGTSRLNEQFF
.	TRBJ1-1	TRBV18	.	12	TGTGCCAGCTCTCCACAGAACACTGAAGCTTTCTTT	CASSPQNTEAFF
.	TRBJ1-6	TRBV5-5	TRBD1	14	TGTGCCAGCAGCTCCGGACCTATCGACAGGGCCCTCCACTTT	CASSSGPIDRALHF
.	TRBJ2-6	TRBV10-3	.	13	TGTGCCTCCGGGTCGTCTGGGGCCAACGTCCTGACTTTC	CASGSSGANVLTF
.	TRBJ1-1	TRBV7-8	.	12	TGTGCCAGCAGCTTATATGGGACTGAAGCTTTCTTT	CASSLYGTEAFF
.	TRBJ1-2	TRBV7-2	TRBD1	16	TGTGCCAGCAGCTCCCCACCACCGGGACAGGGCTATGGCTACACCTTC	CASSSPPPGQGYGYTF
.	TRBJ2-7	TRBV27	TRBD2	15	TGTGCCAGCAGTTTAATAGCGGGAAGCTCCTACGAGCAGTACTTC	CASSLIAGSSYEQYF
.	TRBJ1-1	TRBV5-6	.	14	TGTGCCAGCAGCTTGGAACGGGGGAGGACTGAAGCTTTCTTT	CASSLERGRTEAFF
.	TRBJ1-4	TRBV29-1	.	12	TGCAGCGTTGCTCTGGGAGGTGAAAAACTGTTTTTT	CSVALGGEKLFF
.	TRBJ1-1	TRBV30	.	10	TGTGCCTGGAGGGGGTCTGAAGCTTTCTTT	CAWRGSEAFF
.	TRBJ2-3	TRBV5-1	.	15	TGCGCCAGCAGCTTGTACCAGCGGGCGGGGGATACGCAGTATTTT	CASSLYQRAGDTQYF
.	TRBJ1-1	TRBV10-3	.	14	TGTGCCATCAGTGAGTCGGGAACAGACACTGAAGCTTTCTTT	CAISESGTDTEAFF
.	TRBJ2-1	TRBV14	TRBD2	19	TGTGCCAGCAGCCAGGATATCTTACTAGCGGGAGGGCCTAGGGATGAGCAGTTCTTC	CASSQDILLAGGPRDEQFF
.	TRBJ2-3	TRBV30	TRBD1	15	TGTGCCTGGAGCGCAAAGGGGGACAGGGGACCGACGCAGTATTTT	CAWSAKGDRGPTQYF
few	TRBJ1-3	TRBV2	TRBD1	15	TGTGCCAGCAGACCACAGGGGGCGTTGGGAAACACCATATATTTT	CASRPQGALGNTIYF
.	TRBJ2-7	TRBV19	.	14	TGTGCCAGTAGTACGGGCTATCAGTCCTACGAGCAGTACTTC	CASSTGYQSYEQYF
few	TRBJ2-7	TRBV7-9	.	14	TGTGCCAGCAGCCCCGGGACGCCGACCTACGAGCAGTACTTC	CASSPGTPTYEQYF
.	TRBJ2-7	TRBV3-1/TRBV3-2	.	18	TGTGCCAGCAGCCAAGATCTAGTTGGGCAGGGCTTCTCCTACGAGCAGTACTTC	CASSQDLVGQGFSYEQYF
.	TRBJ2-7	TRBV11-3	.	14	TGTGCCAGCAGCTTTAGTGGGACCTCCTACGAGCAGTACTTC	CASSFSGTSYEQYF
.	TRBJ1-3	TRBV19	.	15	TGTGCCAGTGCTCTCAACCTGCCGAGTGGAAACACCATATATTTT	CASALNLPSGNTIYF
.	TRBJ2-1	TRBV19	.	12	TGTGCCAGTAAATCTGATCACAATGAGCAGTTCTTC	CASKSDHNEQFF
.	TRBJ2-7	TRBV11-2	.	11	TGTGCCAGCAGCGCCGCCTACGAGCAGTACTTC	CASSAAYEQYF
many	TRBJ1-3	TRBV9	.	15	TGTGCCAGCAGCGTAGAGGGGAGTCCTGGAAACACCATATATTTT	CASSVEGSPGNTIYF
.	TRBJ1-1	TRBV12-3/TRBV12-4	.	11	TGTGCCAGCAGTCGCGCTGCTGAAGCTTTCTTT	CASSRAAEAFF
once	TRBJ1-2	TRBV29-1	.	10	TGCAGCGTTGATACCTATGGCTACACCTTC	CSVDTYGYTF
.	TRBJ1-2	TRBV19	TRBD1	15	TGTGCCAGTAGTTTCGTAGGGGGCGCGTCGGGGGGCTACACCTTC	CASSFVGGASGGYTF